This T cell receptor (beta chain) was captured by sequencing in a study of T cells in Graves' hyperthyroidism and ophthalmopathy. Trimming took 3 bases from V and 4 from J, leaving 12 bases between them. The germline V gene encodes CDR1 SQVTM and CDR2 ANQGSEA. The CDR3 spans 14 residues. Using RNA transcripts as the source, TCR beta CDR3 regions were amplified. When the TCR CDR3 underwent first-round RT-PCR, the HTBI primer set was used. TCRdb fed the multiplex PCR reads into MiXCR, producing one record per CDR3 protein. This table has over 200,000 distinct CDR3 sequences, 17% appearing once. Hyperthyroidism patients were newly diagnosed, had disease duration under 2 months, and were aged 18 to 65 years. PBMCs were derived from around 10 ml fresh peripheral blood. The sample holds a few counts of this clonotype. Its antigen is unidentified. Study observations and caveats: From stable hyperthyroidism, ophthalmopathy was set apart by a 13 V-J model. Among thyroid clonotypes expanded above 0.001, most also appeared in blood.

This clonotype was sampled from a man between 45 and 60 years old with Graves' hyperthyroidism. This chain connects TRBV29-1 to TRBJ1-4; possibly TRBD1 for D (6 bases). The sample was blood. The CDR3 spells CSVESRDNNEKLFF. CDR3 DNA: TGCAGCGTTGAGAGCCGGGACAATAATGAAAAACTGTTTTTT.